This TCR beta chain comes out of a study of shared clonotypes between healthy human individuals. It was tens of millions of PBMCs that unsorted samples used for genomic DNA. This CDR3 has 16 amino acids. CDR1 is SEHNR and CDR2 is FQNEAQ in the germline V gene (reference sequence). Genomic DNA from each subset was divided evenly over several immunoSEQ plates. The protocol was immunoSEQ multiplex PCR, while the TCRdb copy is restricted to in-frame clones and leaves out a portion. This table holds some 450,000 clones, 60% to 80% found once. To note about this clone: One end of the junction fails to match germline, which may point to a read error. Other nucleotide sequences in the sample specify the same CDR3.

The chain links TRBV7-9 to TRBJ1-4, with D possibly being TRBD1 (5 bases). This receptor was taken from a woman aged 35 to 49 in good health. Some clones in this sample may be carry-over from other donors' samples. Sequencing input: PBMCs. In nucleotides, the CDR3 is TGCGCCAGCAGCTTAGGGGAGGGGAGCTCTGGTGAAAAACTGTTTTTT. Translation: CASSLGEGSSGEKLFF.